These T cell receptor beta chains were read from a single sample in a study of T-cell reconstitution after alpha-beta-depleted transplantation in children. Using its own MiXCR run on the PCR reads, TCRdb lists one record per CDR3 protein. The sample lists 90,000 to 130,000 distinct CDR3 sequences; 10% were seen once. The specimen comprised PBMCs, sampled before TCRalphabeta/CD19-depleted stem cell transplant. Receptor source: a boy between 2 and 10 years old with acute lymphoblastic leukemia, due to receive a stem cell transplant. Each CDR3 is given with its conserved first and last residue. D genes are given only for firm matches. For some rows the clone size is stated as once, few or many, or as a class when expanded; others skip it.

d_gene	v_gene	abundance	j_gene	CDR3nt	CDR3aa
NA	TRBV20-1	many	TRBJ2-3	TGCAGTGCTAGAGTCCCCGGGAGTGGGACAGATACGCAGTATTTT	CSARVPGSGTDTQYF
TRBD1	TRBV4-1	many	TRBJ1-2	TGCGCCAGCAGCCAAGATGGACAGGGAAGATTTAGTTATGGCTACACCTTC	CASSQDGQGRFSYGYTF
NA	TRBV27	NA	TRBJ2-3	TGTGCCAGCAGTTCAGCGGATACGCAGTATTTT	CASSSADTQYF
NA	TRBV25-1	few	TRBJ2-6	TGTGCCAGCAGTGAACTTCCTGGGGCCAACGTCCTGACTTTC	CASSELPGANVLTF
NA	TRBV27	many	TRBJ1-1	TGTGCCAGCAGTTTGGTCAGGAACACTGAAGCTTTCTTT	CASSLVRNTEAFF
NA	TRBV6-5	NA	TRBJ1-1	TGTGCCAGCAGTTACTCGGGCAGCGAAATAATGAACACTGAAGCTTTCTTT	CASSYSGSEIMNTEAFF
TRBD2	TRBV5-6	few	TRBJ2-1	TGTGCCAGCAGCTTACCGGGACTAGTGAGCTACAATGAGCAGTTCTTC	CASSLPGLVSYNEQFF
TRBD2	TRBV20-1	NA	TRBJ2-1	TGCAGTGCTAGTAAGCGGGAGGGTTACAATGAGCAGTTCTTC	CSASKREGYNEQFF
TRBD2	TRBV3-1	NA	TRBJ2-1	TGTGCCAGCAGCCAAGTCCGGGGCCGACCCGGGACTAGCGGGAGGAGGAATGAGCAGTTCTTC	CASSQVRGRPGTSGRRNEQFF
NA	TRBV12-3/TRBV12-4	many	TRBJ2-1	TGTGCCAGCAGCCAGAGGGTGGCAGGAGGGAATGAGCAGTTCTTC	CASSQRVAGGNEQFF
TRBD1	TRBV29-1	NA	TRBJ1-2	TGCAGCGTTGAACAGGGGGGCTATGGCTACACCTTC	CSVEQGGYGYTF
TRBD1	TRBV5-6	many	TRBJ1-5	TGTGCCAGCAGCTTGTCAGGGGGAAATAGCAATCAGCCCCAGCATTTT	CASSLSGGNSNQPQHF
NA	TRBV12-3/TRBV12-4	few	TRBJ1-6	TGTGCCAGCACCAAAGAGGGGGTGGTGGGGTCACCCCTCCACTTT	CASTKEGVVGSPLHF
NA	TRBV18	few	TRBJ2-2	TGTGCCAGCTCACCCCTTGGGACCGGGGAGCTGTTTTTT	CASSPLGTGELFF
NA	TRBV5-5	few	TRBJ1-6	TGTGCCAGCAGCTTGAGAGCGGGGGATGGATCACCCCTCCACTTT	CASSLRAGDGSPLHF
NA	TRBV9	NA	TRBJ2-1	TGTGCCAGCAGCCCAGACCTAGCCCTCCCCTACAATGAGCAGTTCTTC	CASSPDLALPYNEQFF
TRBD2	TRBV25-1	many	TRBJ2-7	TGTGCCAGCAGTGGGCCTCAACTAGCGGGAGGGCCGGACGAGCAGTACTTC	CASSGPQLAGGPDEQYF
NA	TRBV29-1	NA	TRBJ2-5	TGCAGCGTTTCTCCGGGCAGAACAGAGACCCAGTACTTC	CSVSPGRTETQYF
TRBD2	TRBV6-1	many	TRBJ2-3	TGTGCCAGCACTCGACTAGCGGGCACAGATACGCAGTATTTT	CASTRLAGTDTQYF
NA	TRBV11-2	few	TRBJ2-3	TGTGCCAGCAGCCCCGCGTGGGGCACAGATACGCAGTATTTT	CASSPAWGTDTQYF
NA	TRBV5-1	few	TRBJ1-1	TGCGCCAGCAGCTTGCACGAGCCTAAGCTAGCGAACACTGAAGCTTTCTTT	CASSLHEPKLANTEAFF
NA	TRBV3-1	NA	TRBJ2-1	TGTGCCAGCAGCCAAGGGACCTTGTCCTACAATGAGCAGTTCTTC	CASSQGTLSYNEQFF
NA	TRBV7-3	many	TRBJ2-3	TGTGCCAGCAGCTCGGGATTCAAGGATACGCAGTATTTT	CASSSGFKDTQYF
TRBD1	TRBV18	NA	TRBJ2-4	TGTGCCAGCTCACCAGAGACAGGGGGCAAAAACATTCAGTACTTC	CASSPETGGKNIQYF
TRBD1	TRBV6-5	many	TRBJ1-4	TGTGCCAGCAGTTACTCCGGGACAGCAACTAATGAAAAACTGTTTTTT	CASSYSGTATNEKLFF
NA	TRBV5-1	NA	TRBJ2-7	TGCGCCAGCAGCTTGTACAGGGAGGCCTACGAGCAGTACTTC	CASSLYREAYEQYF
TRBD2	TRBV2	NA	TRBJ2-7	TGTGCCAGCAGTGCCCTAAGACTAGCGGGAGGGAGCGAGCAGTACTTC	CASSALRLAGGSEQYF
TRBD1	TRBV7-2	many	TRBJ2-7	TGTGCCAGCAGCTCGCGGGGGACAGGGCCCTACGAGCAGTACTTC	CASSSRGTGPYEQYF
NA	TRBV5-1	few	TRBJ2-2	TGCGCCAGCAGCCCCAGACTAGACGCCGGGGAGCTGTTTTTT	CASSPRLDAGELFF
TRBD1	TRBV5-1	NA	TRBJ2-5	TGCGCCAGCAGCTTGGGACAGGGGTCATATCAGGGGCAAGAGACCCAGTACTTC	CASSLGQGSYQGQETQYF
NA	TRBV20-1	NA	TRBJ2-5	TGCAGTGTCCTACCCCCGGGAGACCTAGAGACCCAGTACTTC	CSVLPPGDLETQYF
TRBD2	TRBV7-2	many	TRBJ2-5	TGTGCCAGCAGCTTACGACTAGCGGGAGGGAAAGAGACCCAGTACTTC	CASSLRLAGGKETQYF
NA	TRBV5-6	many	TRBJ1-2	TGTGCCAGCAGCTTTTCCGAGAACTATGGCTACACCTTC	CASSFSENYGYTF
TRBD2	TRBV7-9	NA	TRBJ2-1	TGTGCCAGCAGCTTAGGGACTAGTCTTACCAATGAGCAGTTCTTC	CASSLGTSLTNEQFF
NA	TRBV12-3/TRBV12-4	NA	TRBJ2-2	TGTGCCAGCAGTCCCCGTGCGTCCGGGCTGTTTTTT	CASSPRASGLFF
NA	TRBV7-9	NA	TRBJ2-7	TGTGCCAGCAGTATTGACAGGTCTCCCTACGAGCAGTACTTC	CASSIDRSPYEQYF
NA	TRBV4-1	many	TRBJ1-1	TGCGCCAGCAGCCACACACCGGGACGGGTGAACACTGAAGCTTTCTTT	CASSHTPGRVNTEAFF
NA	TRBV18	few	TRBJ1-1	TGTGCCAGCTCACCGGATCAGGGCGGCACTGAAGCTTTCTTT	CASSPDQGGTEAFF
NA	TRBV5-1	many	TRBJ2-1	TGCGCCAGCGGAGAGGTGGCCACTTACAATGAGCAGTTCTTC	CASGEVATYNEQFF
NA	TRBV3-1	many	TRBJ2-2	TGTGCCAGCAGCCCTCTAATGAACACCGGGGAGCTGTTTTTT	CASSPLMNTGELFF
TRBD1	TRBV15	few	TRBJ2-7	TGTGCCACCAGCAGCCGGGACAGAATGCCACCTACGTCAGAGCAGTACTTC	CATSSRDRMPPTSEQYF
TRBD2	TRBV7-2	many	TRBJ2-1	TGTGCCAGCAGCCAGGAGTCCAGCGGGAGTAATGAGCAGTTCTTC	CASSQESSGSNEQFF
TRBD2	TRBV24-1	NA	TRBJ2-1	TGTGCCACCAGTCGGACTAGCGGGAGAAATGAGCAGTTCTTC	CATSRTSGRNEQFF
NA	TRBV20-1	NA	TRBJ2-5	TGCAGTGCTAGCAGGGACCGTGGGGAGACCCAGTACTTC	CSASRDRGETQYF
NA	TRBV12-3/TRBV12-4	many	TRBJ1-5	TGTGCCAGCAGTTTAGACGTTCAGCCCCAGCATTTT	CASSLDVQPQHF
NA	TRBV20-1	NA	TRBJ2-1	TGCAGTGCTAGGCGGGGAATCATAGGGCTACCTCGGATCTTC	CSARRGIIGLPRIF